The source of this T cell receptor (beta chain) is a study of OX40 agonist ivuxolimab in advanced cancers. Overall study context: Ivuxolimab is an agonistic anti-OX40 (CD134) antibody, and patients were treated with it.

Sequencing was performed with immunoSEQ multiplex PCR; in TCRdb, only in-frame clones are kept and a portion is missing. The sample contains under 15,000 clones, about 87% of which appear only once. Trimming cost V 6 bases and J 0 bases, with 14 bases left between them. CDR3 length: 16 residues. Germline V gene data show CDR1 as MDHEN and CDR2 as SYDVKM. This clonotype originated in an adult with an advanced solid tumor such as melanoma, head and neck, liver or kidney cancer. This rearrangement joins TRBV28 to TRBJ1-4; no clear D. The sequences come from CD4+ or CD8+ T cells sorted from blood, collected in a trial of the OX40 agonist ivuxolimab. The CDR3: CASRPSWGATNEKLFF. Here the CDR3 DNA reads TGTGCCAGCAGACCCTCTTGGGGTGCAACTAATGAAAAACTGTTTTTT.